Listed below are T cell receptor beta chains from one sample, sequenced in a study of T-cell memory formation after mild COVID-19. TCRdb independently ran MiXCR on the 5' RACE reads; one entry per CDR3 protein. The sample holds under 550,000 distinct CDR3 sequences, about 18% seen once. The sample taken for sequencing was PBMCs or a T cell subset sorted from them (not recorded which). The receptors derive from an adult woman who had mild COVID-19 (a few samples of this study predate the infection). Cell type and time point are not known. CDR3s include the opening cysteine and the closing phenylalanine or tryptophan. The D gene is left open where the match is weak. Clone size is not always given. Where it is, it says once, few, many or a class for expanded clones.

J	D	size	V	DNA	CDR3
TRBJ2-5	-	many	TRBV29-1	TGCAGCGTTGATGGGGTGCAGACCCAGTACTTC	CSVDGVQTQYF
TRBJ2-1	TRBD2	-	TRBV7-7	TGTGCTAGCAGCCCCGGATGGGGGGGAGACAATGAGCAGTTCTTC	CASSPGWGGDNEQFF
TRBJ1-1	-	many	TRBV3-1	TGTGCCAGCAGCCAAGGGTCAGAAACTGAAGCTTTCTTT	CASSQGSETEAFF
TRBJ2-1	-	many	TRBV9	TGTGCCAGCAGCGTAGCAGGGGGTGGTAGCGGTGAACTCTACAATGAGCAGTTCTTC	CASSVAGGGSGELYNEQFF
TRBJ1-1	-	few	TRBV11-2	TGTGCCAGCAGCCCTCCAGGGAGATCGAGGACTGAAGCTTTCTTT	CASSPPGRSRTEAFF
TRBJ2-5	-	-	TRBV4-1	TGCGCCAGCAGCCAACCGGGACGGAGGGGTCAAGAGACCCAGTACTTC	CASSQPGRRGQETQYF
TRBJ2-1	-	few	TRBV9	TGTGCCAGCAGCCTCGTTCCGCGGACAACCTACAATGAGCAGTTCTTC	CASSLVPRTTYNEQFF
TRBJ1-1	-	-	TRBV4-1	TGCGCCAGCAGCTCTCGGACAGAGAACACTGAAGCTTTCTTT	CASSSRTENTEAFF
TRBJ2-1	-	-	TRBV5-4	TGTGCCAGCAGCTTGACTGGGGGGGGGCCTCTCAATGAGCAGTTCTTC	CASSLTGGGPLNEQFF
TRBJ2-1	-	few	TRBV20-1	TGCAGTGCGGCCCCTTCGGGACTGCGAAGCTCCTACAATGAGCAGTTCTTC	CSAAPSGLRSSYNEQFF
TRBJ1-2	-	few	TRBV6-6	TGTGCCAGCAGTTACTCGAGGAAGGGGAGCGAACTCTATGGCTACACCTTC	CASSYSRKGSELYGYTF
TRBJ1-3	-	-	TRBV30	TGTGCCTGGAGTCTTCCGGGCTTCTCTGGAAACACCATATATTTT	CAWSLPGFSGNTIYF
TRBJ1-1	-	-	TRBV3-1	TGTGCCAGCAGCCAAACAGATAGGAACACTGAAGCTTTCTTT	CASSQTDRNTEAFF
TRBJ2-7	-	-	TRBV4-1	TGCGCCAGCAGCCAACTAGAATCGGGACGTTACGAGCAGTACTTC	CASSQLESGRYEQYF
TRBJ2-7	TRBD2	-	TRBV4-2	TGTGCCAGCAGCCAACCGGGACTAGCACGCGAGCAGTACTTC	CASSQPGLAREQYF
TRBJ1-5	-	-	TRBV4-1	TGCGCCAGCAGCTTACAGGGCCCAGCGGAGCCCCAGCATTTT	CASSLQGPAEPQHF
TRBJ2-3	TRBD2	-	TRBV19	TGTGCCAGTAGTGGACTAGCGGGAATCACAGATACGCAGTATTTT	CASSGLAGITDTQYF
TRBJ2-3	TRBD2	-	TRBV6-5	TGTGCCAGCAGCCCACTAGCGGCACCCACAGATACGCAGTATTTT	CASSPLAAPTDTQYF
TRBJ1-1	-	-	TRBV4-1	TGCGCCAGCAGCCAAGAAGTCGGGACATGGTCTGAAGCTTTCTTT	CASSQEVGTWSEAFF
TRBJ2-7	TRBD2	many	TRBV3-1	TGTGCCAGCAGCCGAGGGACTAGCGAGCAGTACTTC	CASSRGTSEQYF
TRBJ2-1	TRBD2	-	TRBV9	TGTGCCAGCAGCGAGCGGGGGGTCTTCTCCTACAATGAGCAGTTCTTC	CASSERGVFSYNEQFF
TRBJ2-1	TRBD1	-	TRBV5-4	TGTGCCAGCAGCTCAACCGCGGTGCAGGGACAGGGGGTTTTTTACAATGAGCAGTTCTTC	CASSSTAVQGQGVFYNEQFF